This T cell receptor beta chain originates from a study of blood T cell repertoires in COVID-19. Study context: Acute and convalescent COVID-19 specimens originated in the United States, Italy and Spain. Sources were T cells, B-cell-depleted T cells, or PBMCs; the material itself was cDNA or gDNA.

CDR1 is SGHAT, CDR2 FQDESV, per germline (reference sequence). The CDR3 runs to 15 residues. V lost 4 bases, J lost 5 bases, and 17 bases lay in between. Methods used by the authors: Estimated nucleated cell counts came from reference gene primer amplification. Assay used: immunoSEQ multiplex PCR; TCRdb lists only in-frame clones, some missing. The V and J calls and clone size come from that table; D and trimming were worked out from the DNA. This sample has more than 90,000 clones, with 82% found just once. The receptor comes from an older man with acute or convalescent COVID-19. The sample taken for sequencing was peripheral blood. The V gene is TRBV11-1, the J gene TRBJ1-1, with a tentative D call TRBD1 (6 bases). CDR3 region: CASSYRTARGTEAFF. The CDR3 DNA is TGTGCCAGCAGCTATAGGACAGCGAGGGGGACTGAAGCTTTCTTT.